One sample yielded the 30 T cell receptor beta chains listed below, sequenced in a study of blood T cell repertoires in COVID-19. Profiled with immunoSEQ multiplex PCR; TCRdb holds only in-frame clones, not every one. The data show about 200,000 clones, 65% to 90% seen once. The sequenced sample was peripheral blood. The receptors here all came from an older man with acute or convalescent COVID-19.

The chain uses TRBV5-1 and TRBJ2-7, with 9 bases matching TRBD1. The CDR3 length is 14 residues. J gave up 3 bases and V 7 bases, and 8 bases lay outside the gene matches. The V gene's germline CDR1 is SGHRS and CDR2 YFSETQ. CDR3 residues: CASGREGQGYEQYF. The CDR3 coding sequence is TGCGCCAGCGGGAGGGAGGGACAGGGCTACGAGCAGTACTTC.

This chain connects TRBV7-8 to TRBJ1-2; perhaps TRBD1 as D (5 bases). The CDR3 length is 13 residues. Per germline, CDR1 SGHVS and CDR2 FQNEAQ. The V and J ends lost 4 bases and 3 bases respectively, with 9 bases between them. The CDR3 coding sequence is TGTGCCAGCAGCTACGACAGAGACTATGGCTACACCTTC. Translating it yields CASSYDRDYGYTF.

CDR3 in amino acids: CASSEIAGNEQFF. The CDR3 DNA reads as TGTGCCAGCAGTGAAATAGCGGGCAATGAGCAGTTCTTC. J is TRBJ2-1 and V is TRBV2, with TRBD2 identical over 7 bases. The CDR3 contains 13 residues. Germline CDR1 and CDR2: SNHLY and FYNNEI. With 2 bases clipped from V and 6 bases from J, the junction kept 1 base outside the gene matches.

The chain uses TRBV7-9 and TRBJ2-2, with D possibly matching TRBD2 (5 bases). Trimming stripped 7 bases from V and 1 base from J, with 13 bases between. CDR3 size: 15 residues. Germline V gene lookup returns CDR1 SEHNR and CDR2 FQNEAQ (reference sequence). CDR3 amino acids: CASTSFAGNTGELFF. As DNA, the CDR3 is TGTGCCAGCACCTCCTTCGCGGGGAACACCGGGGAGCTGTTTTTT.

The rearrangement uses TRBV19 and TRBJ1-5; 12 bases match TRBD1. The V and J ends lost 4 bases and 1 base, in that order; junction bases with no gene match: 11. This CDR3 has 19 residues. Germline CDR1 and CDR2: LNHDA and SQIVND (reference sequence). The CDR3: CASSSTGTGGWGSNQPQHF. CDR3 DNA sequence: TGTGCCAGTAGTAGCACCGGGACAGGGGGCTGGGGAAGCAATCAGCCCCAGCATTTT.

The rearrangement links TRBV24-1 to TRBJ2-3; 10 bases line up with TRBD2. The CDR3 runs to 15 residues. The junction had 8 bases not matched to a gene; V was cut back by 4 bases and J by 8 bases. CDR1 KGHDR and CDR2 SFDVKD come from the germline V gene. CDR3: CATSEAGGVWGTQYF. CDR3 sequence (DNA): TGTGCCACCAGTGAAGCGGGAGGGGTGTGGGGTACGCAGTATTTT.

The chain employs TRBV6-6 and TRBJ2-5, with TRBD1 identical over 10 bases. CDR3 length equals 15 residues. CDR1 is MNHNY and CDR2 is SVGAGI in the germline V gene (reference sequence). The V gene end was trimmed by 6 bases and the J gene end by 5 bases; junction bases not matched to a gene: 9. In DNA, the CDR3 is TGTGCCAGCAGACGGACAGGGGGGATCAGCGAGACCCAGTACTTC. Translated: CASRRTGGISETQYF.

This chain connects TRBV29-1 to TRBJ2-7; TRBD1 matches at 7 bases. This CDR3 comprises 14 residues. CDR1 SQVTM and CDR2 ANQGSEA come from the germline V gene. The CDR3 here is CRRRQGRGPYEQYV. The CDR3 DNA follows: TGCAGACGCCGACAGGGCCGGGGTCCCTACGAGCAGTACGTC.

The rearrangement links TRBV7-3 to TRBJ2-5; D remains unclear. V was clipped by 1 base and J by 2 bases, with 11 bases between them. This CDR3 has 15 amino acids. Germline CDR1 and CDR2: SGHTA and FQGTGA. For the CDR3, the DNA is TGTGCCAGCAGCTTAATTGGCAGCGAACAAGAGACCCAGTACTTC. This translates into CASSLIGSEQETQYF.

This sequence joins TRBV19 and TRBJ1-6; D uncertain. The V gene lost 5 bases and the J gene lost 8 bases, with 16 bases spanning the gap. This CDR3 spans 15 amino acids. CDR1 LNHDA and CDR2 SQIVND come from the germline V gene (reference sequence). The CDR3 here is CASSPTPPADSPLHF. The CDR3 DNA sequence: TGTGCCAGTAGTCCGACCCCTCCGGCGGATTCACCCCTCCACTTT.

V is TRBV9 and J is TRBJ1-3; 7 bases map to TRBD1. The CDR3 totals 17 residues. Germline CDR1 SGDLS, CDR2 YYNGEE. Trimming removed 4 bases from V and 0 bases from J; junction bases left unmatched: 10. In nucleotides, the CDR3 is TGTGCCAGCAGCACCCGGGACAGAGAAATCTCTGGAAACACCATATATTTT. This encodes CASSTRDREISGNTIYF.

The CDR3 DNA sequence: TGTGCCAGCAGCCTCCCCGTGGGTAGCGGATCCGGGGAGCTGTTTTTT. Its protein is CASSLPVGSGSGELFF. The genes are TRBV7-9 and TRBJ2-2, with TRBD2 as a possible D gene (6 bases). There are 16 residues in the CDR3. Germline V lookup: CDR1 SEHNR, CDR2 FQNEAQ (reference sequence). V was trimmed by 5 bases and J by 6 bases, leaving 19 bases between them.

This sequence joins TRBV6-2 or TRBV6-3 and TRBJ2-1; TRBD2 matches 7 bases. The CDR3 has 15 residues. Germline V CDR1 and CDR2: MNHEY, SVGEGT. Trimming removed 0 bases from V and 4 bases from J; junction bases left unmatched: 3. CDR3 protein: CASSYSSGAYNEQFF. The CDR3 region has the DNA TGTGCCAGCAGTTACTCGAGCGGGGCGTACAATGAGCAGTTCTTC.

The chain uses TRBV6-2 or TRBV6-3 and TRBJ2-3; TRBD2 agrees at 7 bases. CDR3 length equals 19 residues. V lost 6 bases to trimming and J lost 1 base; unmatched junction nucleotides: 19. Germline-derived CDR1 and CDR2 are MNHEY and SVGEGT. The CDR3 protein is CASSDPLFPGGRRTDTQYF. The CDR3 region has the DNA TGTGCCAGCAGCGATCCTCTATTTCCGGGAGGCCGGCGCACAGATACGCAGTATTTT.

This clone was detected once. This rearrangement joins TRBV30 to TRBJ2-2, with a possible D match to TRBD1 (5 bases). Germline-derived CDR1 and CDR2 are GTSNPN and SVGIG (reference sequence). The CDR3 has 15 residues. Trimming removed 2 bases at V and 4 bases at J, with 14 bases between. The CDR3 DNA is TGTGCCTGGAGTTCTCAGGGTTTACGCACCGGGGAGCTGTTTTTT. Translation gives CAWSSQGLRTGELFF. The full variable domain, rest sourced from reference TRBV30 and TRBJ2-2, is SQTIHQWPATLVQPVGSPLSLECTVEGTSNPNLYWYRQAAGRGLQLLFYSVGIGQISSEVPQNLSASRPQDRQFILSSKKLLLSDSGFYLCAWSSQGLRTGELFFGEGSRLTVL.

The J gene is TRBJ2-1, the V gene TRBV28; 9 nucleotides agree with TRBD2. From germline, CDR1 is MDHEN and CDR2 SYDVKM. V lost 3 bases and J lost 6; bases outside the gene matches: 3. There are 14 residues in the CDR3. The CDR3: CASSFQREVNEQFF. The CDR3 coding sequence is TGTGCCAGCAGTTTTCAGCGGGAGGTCAATGAGCAGTTCTTC.

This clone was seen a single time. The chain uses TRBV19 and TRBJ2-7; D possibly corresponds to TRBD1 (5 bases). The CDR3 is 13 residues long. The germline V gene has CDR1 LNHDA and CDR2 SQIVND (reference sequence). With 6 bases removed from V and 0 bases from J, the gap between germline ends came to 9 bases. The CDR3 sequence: CASRGQFSYEQYF. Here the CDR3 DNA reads TGTGCCAGTAGGGGGCAATTCTCCTACGAGCAGTACTTC.

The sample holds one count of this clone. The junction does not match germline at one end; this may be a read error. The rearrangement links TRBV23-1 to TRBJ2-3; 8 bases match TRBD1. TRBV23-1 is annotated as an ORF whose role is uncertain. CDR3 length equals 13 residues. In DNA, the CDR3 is TGCGCCAGCAGTCAGCCGGACAGGGTCAACGGGGATTTT. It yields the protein CASSQPDRVNGDF.

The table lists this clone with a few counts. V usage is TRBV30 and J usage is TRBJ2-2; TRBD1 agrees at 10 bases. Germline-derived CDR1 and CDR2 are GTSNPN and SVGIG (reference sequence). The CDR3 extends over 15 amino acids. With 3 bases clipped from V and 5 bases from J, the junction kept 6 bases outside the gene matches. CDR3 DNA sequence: TGTGCCTGGAGGACAGGGGGCTCGTTTACCGGGGAGCTGTTTTTT. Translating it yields CAWRTGGSFTGELFF.

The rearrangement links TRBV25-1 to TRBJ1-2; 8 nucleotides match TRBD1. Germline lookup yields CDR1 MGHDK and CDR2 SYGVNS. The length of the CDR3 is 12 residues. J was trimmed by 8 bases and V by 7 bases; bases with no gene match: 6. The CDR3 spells CASTTGGDGYTF. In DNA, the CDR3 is TGTGCCAGCACCACAGGGGGGGACGGCTACACCTTC.

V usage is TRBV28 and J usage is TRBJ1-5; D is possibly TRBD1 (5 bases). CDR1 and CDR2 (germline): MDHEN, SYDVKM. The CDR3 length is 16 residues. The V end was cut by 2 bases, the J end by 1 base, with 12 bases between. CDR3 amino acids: CASSLVPGLSNQPQHF. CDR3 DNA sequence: TGTGCCAGCAGTTTAGTCCCAGGGTTGAGCAATCAGCCCCAGCATTTT.

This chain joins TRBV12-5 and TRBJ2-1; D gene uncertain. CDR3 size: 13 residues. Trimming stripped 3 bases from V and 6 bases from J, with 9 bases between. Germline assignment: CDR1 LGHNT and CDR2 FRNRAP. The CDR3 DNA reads TGTGCTAGTGGTTTCCGAGCTGTCAATGAGCAGTTCTTC. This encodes CASGFRAVNEQFF.

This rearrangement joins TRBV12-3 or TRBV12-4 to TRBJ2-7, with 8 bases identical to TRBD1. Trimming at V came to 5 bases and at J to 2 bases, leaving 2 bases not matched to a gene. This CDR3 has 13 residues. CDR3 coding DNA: TGTGCCAGCAGTAGGGACAGGCCCTACGAGCAGTACTTC. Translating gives CASSRDRPYEQYF.

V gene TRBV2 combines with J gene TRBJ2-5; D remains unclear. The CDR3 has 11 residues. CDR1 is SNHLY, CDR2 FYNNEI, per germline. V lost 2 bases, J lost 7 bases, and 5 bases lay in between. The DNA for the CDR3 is TGTGCCAGCAGTGAATATTTGACCCAGTACTTC. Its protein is CASSEYLTQYF.

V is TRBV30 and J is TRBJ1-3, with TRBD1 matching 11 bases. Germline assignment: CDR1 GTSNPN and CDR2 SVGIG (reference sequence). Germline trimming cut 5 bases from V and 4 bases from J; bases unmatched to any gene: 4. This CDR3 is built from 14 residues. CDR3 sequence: CAWGQGALGNTIYF. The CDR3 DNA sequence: TGTGCCTGGGGACAGGGGGCGCTCGGAAACACCATATATTTT.

The CDR3 DNA sequence: TGTGCCAGCAGCCAAAACGGGAGGGGATCAAATCAGCCCCAGCATTTT. This translates into CASSQNGRGSNQPQHF. The chain recombines TRBV3-1 (or the pseudogene TRBV3-2) with TRBJ1-5, with a weak D call TRBD1 (5 bases). Germline CDR1 reads LGHDT; CDR2 reads YNNKEL (reference sequence). Trimming cost V 2 bases and J 4 bases, with 15 bases left between them. The CDR3 is 16 amino acids.

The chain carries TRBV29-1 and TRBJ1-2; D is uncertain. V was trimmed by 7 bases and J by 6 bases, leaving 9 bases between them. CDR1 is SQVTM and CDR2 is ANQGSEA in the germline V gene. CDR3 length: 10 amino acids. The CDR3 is CSAAQDGYTF. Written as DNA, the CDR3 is TGCAGCGCCGCCCAGGATGGCTACACCTTC.

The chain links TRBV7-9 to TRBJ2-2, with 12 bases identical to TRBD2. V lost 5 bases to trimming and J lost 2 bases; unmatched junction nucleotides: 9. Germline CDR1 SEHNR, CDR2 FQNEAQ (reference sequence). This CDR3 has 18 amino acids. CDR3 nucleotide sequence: TGTGCCAGCAGCCCCAGACTAGCGGGAGTCTTCAACACCGGGGAGCTGTTTTTT. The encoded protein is CASSPRLAGVFNTGELFF.

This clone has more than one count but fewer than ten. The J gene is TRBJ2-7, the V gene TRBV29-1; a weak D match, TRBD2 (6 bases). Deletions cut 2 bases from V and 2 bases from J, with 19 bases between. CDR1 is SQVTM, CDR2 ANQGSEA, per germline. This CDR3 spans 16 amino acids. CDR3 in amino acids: CSVEWAGNGRPYEQYF. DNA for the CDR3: TGCAGCGTTGAATGGGCCGGGAACGGGAGACCCTACGAGCAGTACTTC.

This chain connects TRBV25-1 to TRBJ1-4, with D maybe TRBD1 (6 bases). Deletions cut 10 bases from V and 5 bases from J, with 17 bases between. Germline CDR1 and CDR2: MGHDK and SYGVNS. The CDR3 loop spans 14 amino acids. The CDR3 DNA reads TGTGCCATCCGAGGGGGGGGCGAGAATGAAAAACTGTTTTTT. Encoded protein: CAIRGGGENEKLFF. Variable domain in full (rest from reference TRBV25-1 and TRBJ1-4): EADIYQTPRYLVIGTGKKITLECSQTMGHDKMYWYQQDPGMELHLIHYSYGVNSTEKGDLSSESTVSRIRTEHFPLTLESARPSHTSQYLCAIRGGGENEKLFFGSGTQLSVL.